This record concerns one T cell receptor (beta chain) sequence. The data derive from a study of glioma-infiltrating T cells after dendritic cell vaccination. Study context: Dendritic cell vaccination trial patients had either newly diagnosed or recurrent glioblastoma.

The immunoSEQ assay amplified TCRB CDR3 from up to 2 ug DNA. The PCR used 60 V beta and 13 J beta primers. The assay was immunoSEQ multiplex PCR, and TCRdb's table has in-frame clones only and misses some. Of tens of thousands of clones in the sample, roughly 87% were seen once. All glioblastoma patients lacked an isocitrate dehydrogenase mutation. J was trimmed by 3 bases and V by 4 bases; bases with no gene match: 5. Germline V gene data show CDR1 as SEHNR and CDR2 as FQNEAQ (reference sequence). CDR3 length: 14 residues. Here the sequenced sample was blood, taken before dendritic cell vaccination. The chain couples TRBV7-9 to TRBJ2-7, with 8 nucleotides matching TRBD1. The clonotype originates from a human donor with glioblastoma. The CDR3 here is CASSSWTGSYEQYV. DNA for the CDR3: TGTGCCAGCAGCTCTTGGACAGGGAGCTACGAGCAGTACGTC.